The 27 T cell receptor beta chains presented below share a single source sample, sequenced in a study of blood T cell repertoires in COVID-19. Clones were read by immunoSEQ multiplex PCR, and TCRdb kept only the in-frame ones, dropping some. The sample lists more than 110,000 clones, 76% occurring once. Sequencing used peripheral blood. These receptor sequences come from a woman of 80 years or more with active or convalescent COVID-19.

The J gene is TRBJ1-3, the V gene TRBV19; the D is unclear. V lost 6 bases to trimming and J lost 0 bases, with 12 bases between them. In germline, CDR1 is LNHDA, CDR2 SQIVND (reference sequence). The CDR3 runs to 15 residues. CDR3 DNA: TGTGCCAGTAGGCCACTACTTCGCTCTGGAAACACCATATATTTT. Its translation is CASRPLLRSGNTIYF.

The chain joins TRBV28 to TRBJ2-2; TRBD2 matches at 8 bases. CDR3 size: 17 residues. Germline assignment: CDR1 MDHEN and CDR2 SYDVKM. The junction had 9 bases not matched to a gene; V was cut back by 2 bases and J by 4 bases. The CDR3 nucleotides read TGTGCCAGCAGTTTAGGGGCTAGCGGGCCTATCACCGGGGAGCTGTTTTTT. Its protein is CASSLGASGPITGELFF.

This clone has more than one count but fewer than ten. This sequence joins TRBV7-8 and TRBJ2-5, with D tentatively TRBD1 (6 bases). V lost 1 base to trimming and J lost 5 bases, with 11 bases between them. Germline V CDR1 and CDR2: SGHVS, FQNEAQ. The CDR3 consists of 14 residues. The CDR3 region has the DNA TGTGCCAGCAGCTTAGACAGGGTTGGTGAGACCCAGTACTTC. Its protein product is CASSLDRVGETQYF.

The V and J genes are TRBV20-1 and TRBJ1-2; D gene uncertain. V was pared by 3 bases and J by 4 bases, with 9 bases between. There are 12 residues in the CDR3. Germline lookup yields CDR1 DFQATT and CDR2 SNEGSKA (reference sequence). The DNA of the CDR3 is TGCAGTGCTAGTGGGCAGTTCTATGGCTACACCTTC. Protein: CSASGQFYGYTF.

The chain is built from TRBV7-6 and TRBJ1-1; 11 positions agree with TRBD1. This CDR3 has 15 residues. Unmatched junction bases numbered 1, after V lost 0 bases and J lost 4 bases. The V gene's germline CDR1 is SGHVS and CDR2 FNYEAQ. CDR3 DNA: TGTGCCAGCAGCTTAGCGGGGACAGGGGGCACTGAAGCTTTCTTT. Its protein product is CASSLAGTGGTEAFF.

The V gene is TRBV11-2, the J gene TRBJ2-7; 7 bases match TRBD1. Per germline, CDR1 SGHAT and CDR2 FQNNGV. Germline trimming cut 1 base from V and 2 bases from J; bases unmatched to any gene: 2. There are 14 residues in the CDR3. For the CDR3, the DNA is TGTGCCAGCAGCTTAGGGACAGGTCCCTACGAGCAGTACTTC. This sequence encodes CASSLGTGPYEQYF.

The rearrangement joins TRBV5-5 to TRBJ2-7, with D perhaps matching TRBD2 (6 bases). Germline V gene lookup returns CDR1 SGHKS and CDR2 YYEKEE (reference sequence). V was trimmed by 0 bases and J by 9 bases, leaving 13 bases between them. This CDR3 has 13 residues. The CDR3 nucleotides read TGTGCCAGCAGCTTGGAGGAGGGGCGTGGGCAGTACTTC. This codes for CASSLEEGRGQYF.

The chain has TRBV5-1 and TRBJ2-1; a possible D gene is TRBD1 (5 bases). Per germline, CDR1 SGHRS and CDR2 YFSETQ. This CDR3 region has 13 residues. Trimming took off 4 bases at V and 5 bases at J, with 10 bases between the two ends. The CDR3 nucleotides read TGCGCCAGCAGCAGAATACAGGACAATGAGCAGTTCTTC. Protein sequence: CASSRIQDNEQFF.

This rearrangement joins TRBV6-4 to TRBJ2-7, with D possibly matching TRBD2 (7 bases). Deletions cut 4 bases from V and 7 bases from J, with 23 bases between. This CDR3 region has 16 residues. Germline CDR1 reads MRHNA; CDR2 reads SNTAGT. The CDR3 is CASSVGAGASLWEQYF. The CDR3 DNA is TGTGCCAGCAGTGTAGGGGCGGGGGCCTCTCTTTGGGAGCAGTACTTC.

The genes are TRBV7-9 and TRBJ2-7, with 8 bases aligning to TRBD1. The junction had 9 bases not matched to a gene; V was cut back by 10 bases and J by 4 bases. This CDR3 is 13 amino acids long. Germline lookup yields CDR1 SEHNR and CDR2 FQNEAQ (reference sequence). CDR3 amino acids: CATSGQEKYEQYF. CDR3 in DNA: TGTGCCACCTCGGGACAGGAGAAATACGAGCAGTACTTC.

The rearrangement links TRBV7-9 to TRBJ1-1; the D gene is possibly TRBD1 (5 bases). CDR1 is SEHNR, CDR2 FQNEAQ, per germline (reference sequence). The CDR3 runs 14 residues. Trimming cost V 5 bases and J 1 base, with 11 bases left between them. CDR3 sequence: CASSRQSKNTEAFF. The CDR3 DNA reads TGTGCCAGCAGCCGACAGTCCAAGAACACTGAAGCTTTCTTT.

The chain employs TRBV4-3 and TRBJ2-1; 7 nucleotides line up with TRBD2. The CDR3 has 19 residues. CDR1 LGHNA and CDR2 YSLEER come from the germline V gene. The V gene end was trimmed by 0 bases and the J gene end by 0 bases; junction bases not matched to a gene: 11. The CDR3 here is CASSQEPPERGYSYNEQFF. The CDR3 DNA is TGCGCCAGCAGCCAAGAGCCGCCGGAGCGGGGATACTCCTACAATGAGCAGTTCTTC.

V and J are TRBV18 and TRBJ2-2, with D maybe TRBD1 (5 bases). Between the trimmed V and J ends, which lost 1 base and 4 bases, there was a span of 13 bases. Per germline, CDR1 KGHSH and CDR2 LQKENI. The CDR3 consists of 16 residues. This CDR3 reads CASSPQLTDTTGELFF. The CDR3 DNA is TGTGCCAGCTCACCACAATTAACGGACACCACCGGGGAGCTGTTTTTT.

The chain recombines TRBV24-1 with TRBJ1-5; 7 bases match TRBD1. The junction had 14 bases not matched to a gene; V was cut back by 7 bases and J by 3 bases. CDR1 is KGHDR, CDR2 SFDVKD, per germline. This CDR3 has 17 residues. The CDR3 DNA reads TGTGCCACCAGGATCCTTCACAGGGGTTGTCCCAATCAGCCCCAGCATTTT. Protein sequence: CATRILHRGCPNQPQHF.

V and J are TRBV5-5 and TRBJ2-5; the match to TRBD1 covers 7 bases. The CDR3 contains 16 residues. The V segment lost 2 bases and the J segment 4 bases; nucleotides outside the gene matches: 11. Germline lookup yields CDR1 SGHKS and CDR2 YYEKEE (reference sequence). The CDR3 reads CASSFVVGQARETQYF. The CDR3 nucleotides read TGTGCCAGCAGCTTCGTCGTAGGACAGGCGAGAGAGACCCAGTACTTC.

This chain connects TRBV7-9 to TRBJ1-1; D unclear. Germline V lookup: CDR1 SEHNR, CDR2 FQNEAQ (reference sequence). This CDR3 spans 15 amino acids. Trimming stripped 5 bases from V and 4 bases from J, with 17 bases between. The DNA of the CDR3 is TGTGCCAGCAGCCCCTGGACGGGATCGGGCACTGAAGCTTTCTTT. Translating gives CASSPWTGSGTEAFF. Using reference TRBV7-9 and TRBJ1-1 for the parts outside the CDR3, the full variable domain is DTGVSQNPRHKITKRGQNVTFRCDPISEHNRLYWYRQTLGQGPEFLTYFQNEAQLEKSRLLSDRFSAERPKGSFSTLEIQRTEQGDSAMYLCASSPWTGSGTEAFFGQGTRLTVV.

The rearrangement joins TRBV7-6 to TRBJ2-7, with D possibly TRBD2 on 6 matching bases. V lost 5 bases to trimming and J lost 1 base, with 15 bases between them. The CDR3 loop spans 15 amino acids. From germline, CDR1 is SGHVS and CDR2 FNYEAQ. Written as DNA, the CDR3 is TGTGCCAGCAGCCCATCCGGGGGAAATTCCTACGAGCAGTACTTC. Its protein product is CASSPSGGNSYEQYF.

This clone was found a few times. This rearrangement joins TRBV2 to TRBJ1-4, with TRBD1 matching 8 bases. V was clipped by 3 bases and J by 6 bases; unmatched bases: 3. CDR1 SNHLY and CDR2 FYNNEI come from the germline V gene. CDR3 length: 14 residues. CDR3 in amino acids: CASSDETGDEKLFF. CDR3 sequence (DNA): TGTGCCAGCAGTGACGAGACAGGGGATGAAAAACTGTTTTTT.

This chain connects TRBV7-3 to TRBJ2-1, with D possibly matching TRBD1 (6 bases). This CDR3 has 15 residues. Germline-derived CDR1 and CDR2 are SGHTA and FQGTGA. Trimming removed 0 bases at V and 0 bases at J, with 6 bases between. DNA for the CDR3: TGTGCCAGCAGCTTAACAGGGGGCTCCTACAATGAGCAGTTCTTC. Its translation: CASSLTGGSYNEQFF.

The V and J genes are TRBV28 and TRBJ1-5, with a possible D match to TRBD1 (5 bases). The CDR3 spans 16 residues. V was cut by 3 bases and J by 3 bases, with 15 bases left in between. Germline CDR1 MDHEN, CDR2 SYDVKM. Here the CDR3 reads CASSFLQGANNQPQHF. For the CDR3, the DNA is TGTGCCAGCAGTTTCCTTCAGGGCGCGAACAATCAGCCCCAGCATTTT.

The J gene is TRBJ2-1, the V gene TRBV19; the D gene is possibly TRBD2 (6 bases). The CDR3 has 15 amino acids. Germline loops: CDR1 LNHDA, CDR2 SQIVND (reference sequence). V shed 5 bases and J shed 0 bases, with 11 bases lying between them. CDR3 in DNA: TGTGCCAGTAGTGGGGACTCGAGCTCCTACAATGAGCAGTTCTTC. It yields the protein CASSGDSSSYNEQFF.

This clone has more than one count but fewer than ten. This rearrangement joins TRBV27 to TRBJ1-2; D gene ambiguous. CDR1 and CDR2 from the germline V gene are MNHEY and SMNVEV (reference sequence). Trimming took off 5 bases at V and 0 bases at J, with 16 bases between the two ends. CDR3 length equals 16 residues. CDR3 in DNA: TGTGCCAGCAGTCCCGTAAACAGAGATACTAACTATGGCTACACCTTC. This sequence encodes CASSPVNRDTNYGYTF.

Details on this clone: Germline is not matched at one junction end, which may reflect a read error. CDR3 region: CASSLVAVGELFF. As DNA, the CDR3 is TGTGCTAGCAGCTTAGTGGCCGTCGGGGAGCTGTTTTTT. The chain carries TRBV7-7 and TRBJ2-2; D unresolved. Germline CDR1 is SSHAT and CDR2 is FNYEAQ (reference sequence). The CDR3 is 13 residues long.

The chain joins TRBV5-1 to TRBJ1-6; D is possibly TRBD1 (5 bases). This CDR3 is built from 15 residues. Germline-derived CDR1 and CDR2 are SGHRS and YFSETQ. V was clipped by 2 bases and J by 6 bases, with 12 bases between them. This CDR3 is CASSFGGLANSPLHF. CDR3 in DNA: TGCGCCAGCAGCTTCGGGGGTTTGGCTAATTCACCCCTCCACTTT. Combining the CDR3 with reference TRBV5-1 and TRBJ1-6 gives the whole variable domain KAGVTQTPRYLIKTRGQQVTLSCSPISGHRSVSWYQQTPGQGLQFLFEYFSETQRNKGNFPGRFSGRQFSNSRSEMNVSTLELGDSALYLCASSFGGLANSPLHFGNGTRLTVT.

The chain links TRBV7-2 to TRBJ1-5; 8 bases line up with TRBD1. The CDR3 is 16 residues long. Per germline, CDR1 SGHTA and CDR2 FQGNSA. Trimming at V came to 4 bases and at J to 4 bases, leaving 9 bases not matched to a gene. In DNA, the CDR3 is TGTGCCAGCAGCTCGTTATACAGGGGGACAAATCAGCCCCAGCATTTT. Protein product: CASSSLYRGTNQPQHF.

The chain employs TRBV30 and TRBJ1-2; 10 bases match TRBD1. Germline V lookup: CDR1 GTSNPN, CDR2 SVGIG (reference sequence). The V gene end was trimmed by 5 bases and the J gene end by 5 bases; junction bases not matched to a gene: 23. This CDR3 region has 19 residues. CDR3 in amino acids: CAWETRSGTGVSQGYGYTF. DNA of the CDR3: TGTGCCTGGGAAACGCGATCCGGGACAGGGGTGTCGCAGGGTTATGGCTACACCTTC.

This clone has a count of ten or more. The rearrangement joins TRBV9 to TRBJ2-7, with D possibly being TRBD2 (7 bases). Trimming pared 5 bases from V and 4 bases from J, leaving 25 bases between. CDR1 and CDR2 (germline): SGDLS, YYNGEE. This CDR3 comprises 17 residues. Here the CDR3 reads CASSPTVGGGTSYEQYF. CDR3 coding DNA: TGTGCCAGCAGTCCCACCGTGGGGGGGGGCACTAGTTACGAGCAGTACTTC.